The entry below describes one TCR beta chain. Its antigen is not known. A read error may account for a junction end that differs from germline. The CDR3 covers 15 residues. Germline-derived CDR1 and CDR2 are SGHTA and FQGNSA. The data derive from a study of post-analysis software for immune sequencing data. Study outcomes and limitations: With F measure, samples from one preparation batch clustered together strongly. Controls showed significantly higher normalized Chao1 diversity than did multiple sclerosis patients. Controls had lower frequencies than patients of five TRBV segments, which included TRBV5-6, TRBV5-1 and TRBV20-1.

Unique molecular identifiers featured in each of the TCR beta cDNA libraries. Input amounts of roughly 0.9 to 10 million T cells were used. These gave 500,000 or so cDNA molecules, so each molecule approximated one T cell. Each CDR3 protein gets one entry after TCRdb re-called the PCR reads with MiXCR. The repertoire holds approximately 730,000 distinct CDR3 sequences, with roughly 29% as singletons. This clonotype was obtained from a girl aged 5-17 years with multiple sclerosis. The rearrangement joins TRBV7-2 to TRBJ2-4; D possibly corresponds to TRBD2 (6 bases). Sequences were obtained from blood. The CDR3 DNA reads as TGTGCCAGCAGCCCGGGGACTGCAGCCGAAAACATTCAGTACTTC. It is translated as CASSPGTAAENIQYF. Full variable domain (rest looked up from reference TRBV7-2 and TRBJ2-4): GAGVSQSPSNKVTEKGKDVELRCDPISGHTALYWYRQSLGQGLEFLIYFQGNSAPDKSGLPSDRFSAERTGGSVSTLTIQRTQQEDSAVYLCASSPGTAAENIQYFGAGTRLSVL.